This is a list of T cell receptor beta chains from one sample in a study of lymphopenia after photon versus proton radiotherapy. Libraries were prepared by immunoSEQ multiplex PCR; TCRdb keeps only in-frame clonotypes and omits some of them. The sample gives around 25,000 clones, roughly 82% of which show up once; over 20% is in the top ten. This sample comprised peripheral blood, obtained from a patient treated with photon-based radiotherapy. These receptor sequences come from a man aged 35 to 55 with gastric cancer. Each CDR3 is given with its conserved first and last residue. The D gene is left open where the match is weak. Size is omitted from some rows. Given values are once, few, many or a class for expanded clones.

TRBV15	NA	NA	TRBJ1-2	CATSRDQPGMAGNYGYTF	TGTGCCACCAGCAGAGATCAGCCGGGCATGGCAGGGAACTATGGCTACACCTTC
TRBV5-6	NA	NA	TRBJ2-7	CASSLPDSYEQYF	TGTGCCAGCAGCCTCCCCGACTCCTACGAGCAGTACTTC
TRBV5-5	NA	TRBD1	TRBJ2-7	CASSLQGASYEQYF	TGTGCCAGCAGCTTGCAGGGGGCCTCCTACGAGCAGTACTTC
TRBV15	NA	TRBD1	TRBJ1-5	CATSTTSGTGGIQPQHF	TGTGCCACCAGCACAACCTCCGGGACAGGCGGGATTCAGCCCCAGCATTTT
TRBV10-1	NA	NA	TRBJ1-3	CASTRRDGNTIYF	TGCGCCAGCACCCGAAGGGACGGAAACACCATATATTTT
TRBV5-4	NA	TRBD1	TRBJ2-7	CASSLSLDRGLEQYF	TGTGCCAGCAGCTTATCTTTGGACAGGGGCCTCGAGCAGTACTTC
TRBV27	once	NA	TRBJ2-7	CASSFLATTYEQYF	TGTGCCAGCAGTTTTCTGGCTACTACTTACGAGCAGTACTTC
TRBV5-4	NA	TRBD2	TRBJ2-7	CASSLLAGGEQYF	TGTGCCAGCAGCTTACTAGCGGGGGGCGAGCAGTACTTC
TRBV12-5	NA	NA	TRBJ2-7	CASGLDLRQTSSYEQYF	TGTGCTAGTGGTTTAGACCTTCGACAGACAAGCTCCTACGAGCAGTACTTC
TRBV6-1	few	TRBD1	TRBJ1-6	CASTEPGQGWDSPLHF	TGTGCCAGCACTGAACCCGGACAGGGGTGGGATTCACCCCTCCACTTT